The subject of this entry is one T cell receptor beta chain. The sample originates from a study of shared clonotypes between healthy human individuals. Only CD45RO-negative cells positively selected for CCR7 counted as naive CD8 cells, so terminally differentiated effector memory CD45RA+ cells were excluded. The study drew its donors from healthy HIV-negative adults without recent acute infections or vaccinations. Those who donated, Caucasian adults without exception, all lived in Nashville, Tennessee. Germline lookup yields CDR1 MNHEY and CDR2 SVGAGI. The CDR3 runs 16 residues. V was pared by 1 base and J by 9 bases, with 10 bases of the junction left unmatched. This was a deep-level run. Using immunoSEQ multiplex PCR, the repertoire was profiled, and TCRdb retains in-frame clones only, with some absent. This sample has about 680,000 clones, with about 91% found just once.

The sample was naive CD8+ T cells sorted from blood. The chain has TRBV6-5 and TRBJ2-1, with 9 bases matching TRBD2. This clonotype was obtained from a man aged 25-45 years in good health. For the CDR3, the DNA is TGTGCCAGCAGTTACTGGGCGGGAGGGCCGGAGAGTGAGCAGTTCTTC. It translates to CASSYWAGGPESEQFF.